This is a list of T cell receptor beta chains from one sample in a study of T cells expressing NK-cell markers. TCRdb re-called the 5' RACE reads; one entry per CDR3 protein, DNA not given. In total, the table holds 300,000 to 500,000 distinct CDR3 sequences. Sequencing used blood T cells: a sorted CD56 or NKG2C T cell subset, CD4+ or CD8+ T cells, or bulk PBMC T cells (not recorded which). These receptors were collected from a woman aged 50 to 65 in good health. Both conserved end residues are part of each CDR3.

j_call	v_call	cdr3_aa
TRBJ2-7	TRBV4-2	CASSQAPEGLYEQYF
TRBJ1-1	TRBV12-3/TRBV12-4	CASTTGVFFAEAFF
TRBJ2-1	TRBV11-3	CASSQTGWGRGYNEQFF
TRBJ1-5	TRBV7-8	CASGGTAGSNQPQHF
TRBJ2-2	TRBV2	CASSEGTGEDTGELFF
TRBJ2-1	TRBV9	CASSVVELSEQFF
TRBJ2-7	TRBV4-1	CASSLREDYEQYF
TRBJ2-2	TRBV3-1	CASSQGQFNTGELFF
TRBJ2-1	TRBV12-3/TRBV12-4	CASSFLLRNNEQFF
TRBJ2-7	TRBV10-3	CAISESTQLARHF
TRBJ2-7	TRBV4-1	CASSYRMSYEQYF
TRBJ2-7	TRBV10-3	CAILHGGGTAHYEQYF
TRBJ2-7	TRBV5-6	CASSFFIGAGINEQYF
TRBJ1-3	TRBV18	CASSPPSGGSGNTIYF
TRBJ2-7	TRBV12-3/TRBV12-4	CASSPPVVGTNSYEQYF
TRBJ2-1	TRBV3-1	CASSQDLPGTLYNEQFF
TRBJ2-1	TRBV12-3/TRBV12-4	CASSFGGTFLYNEQFF
TRBJ1-1	TRBV20-1	CSAKLPGLLRGPEAFF
TRBJ2-1	TRBV20-1	CSAPPGARGYNEQFF
TRBJ2-2	TRBV20-1	CSAREGAGELFF
TRBJ2-1	TRBV14	CASSQALAGKNEQFF
TRBJ2-5	TRBV24-1	CATSDSGGRKETQYF
TRBJ1-5	TRBV6-5	CASSQGGPQHF
TRBJ2-2	TRBV10-3	CAISESRSGGTGELFF
TRBJ2-1	TRBV11-2	CANPFPRNLQCYEQFF
TRBJ2-1	TRBV6-5	CASSYSTGGSSGYNEQFF
TRBJ2-3	TRBV4-2	CASSQDRIGSGGDTQYF